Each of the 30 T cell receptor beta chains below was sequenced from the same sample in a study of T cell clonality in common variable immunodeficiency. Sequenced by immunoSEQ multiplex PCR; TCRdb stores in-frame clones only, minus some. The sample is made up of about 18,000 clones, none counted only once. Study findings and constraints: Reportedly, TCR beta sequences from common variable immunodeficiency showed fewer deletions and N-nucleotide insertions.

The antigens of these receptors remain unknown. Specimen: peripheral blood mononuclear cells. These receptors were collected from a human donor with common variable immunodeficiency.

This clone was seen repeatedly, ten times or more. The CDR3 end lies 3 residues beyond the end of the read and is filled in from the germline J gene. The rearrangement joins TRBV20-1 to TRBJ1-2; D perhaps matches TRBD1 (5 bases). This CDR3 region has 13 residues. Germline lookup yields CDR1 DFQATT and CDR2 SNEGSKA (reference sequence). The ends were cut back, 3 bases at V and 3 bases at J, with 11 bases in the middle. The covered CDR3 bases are TGCAGTGCTAGTCTCTCGGGGGACTATGGC. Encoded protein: CSASLSGDYG. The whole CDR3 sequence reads CSASLSGDYGYTF.

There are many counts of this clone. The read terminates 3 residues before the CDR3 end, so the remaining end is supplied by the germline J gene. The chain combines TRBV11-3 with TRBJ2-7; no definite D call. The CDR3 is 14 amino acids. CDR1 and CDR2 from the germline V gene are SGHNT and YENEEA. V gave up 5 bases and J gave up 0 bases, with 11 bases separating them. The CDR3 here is CASSPPGSSYEQYF. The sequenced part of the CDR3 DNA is TGTGCCAGCAGCCCCCCTGGTAGCTCCTACGAG.

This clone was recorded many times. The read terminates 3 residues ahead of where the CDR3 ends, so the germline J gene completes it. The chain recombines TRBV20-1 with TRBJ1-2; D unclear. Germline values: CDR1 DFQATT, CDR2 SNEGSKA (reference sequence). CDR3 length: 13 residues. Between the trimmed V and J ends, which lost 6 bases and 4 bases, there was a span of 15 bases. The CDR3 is CSASVADPYGYTF. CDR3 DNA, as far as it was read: TGCAGTGCCTCGGTAGCGGACCCCTATGGC.

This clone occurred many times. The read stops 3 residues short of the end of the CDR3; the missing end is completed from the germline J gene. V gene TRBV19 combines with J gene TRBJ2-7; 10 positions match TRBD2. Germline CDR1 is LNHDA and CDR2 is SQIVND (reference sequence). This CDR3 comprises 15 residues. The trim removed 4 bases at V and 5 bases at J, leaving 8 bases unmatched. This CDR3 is CASSKAGGLLDEQYF. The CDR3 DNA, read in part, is TGTGCCAGTAGTAAAGCGGGAGGGCTTTTGGACGAG.

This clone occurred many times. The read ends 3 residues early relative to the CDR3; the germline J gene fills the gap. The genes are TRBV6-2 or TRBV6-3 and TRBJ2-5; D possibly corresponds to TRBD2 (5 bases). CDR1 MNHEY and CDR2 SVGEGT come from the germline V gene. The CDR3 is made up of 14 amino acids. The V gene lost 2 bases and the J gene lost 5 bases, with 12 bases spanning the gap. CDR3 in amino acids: CASSYGTGYETQYF. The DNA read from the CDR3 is TGTGCCAGCAGTTACGGTACGGGGTATGAGACC.

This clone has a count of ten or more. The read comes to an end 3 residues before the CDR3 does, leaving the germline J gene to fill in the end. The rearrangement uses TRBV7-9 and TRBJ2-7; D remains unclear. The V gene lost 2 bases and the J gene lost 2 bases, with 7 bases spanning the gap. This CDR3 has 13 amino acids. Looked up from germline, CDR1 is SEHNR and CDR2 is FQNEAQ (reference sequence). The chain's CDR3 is CASSLKAPYEQYF. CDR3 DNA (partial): TGTGCCAGCAGCTTAAAGGCCCCCTACGAG.

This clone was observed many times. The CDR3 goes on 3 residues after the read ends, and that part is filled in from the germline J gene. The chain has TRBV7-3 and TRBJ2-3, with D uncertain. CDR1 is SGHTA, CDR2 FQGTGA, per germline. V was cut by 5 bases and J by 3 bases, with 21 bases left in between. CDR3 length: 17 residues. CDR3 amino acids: CASSPSVLVGGTDTQYF. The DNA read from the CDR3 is TGTGCCAGCAGCCCGTCGGTTCTAGTCGGTGGGACAGATACG.

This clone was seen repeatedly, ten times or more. Incomplete CDR3 DNA: TGCGCCAGCCGTTTGGGACAGCAGAACACTGAA. Protein sequence: CASRLGQQNTE. The whole CDR3 reads CASRLGQQNTEAFF. The V and J genes are TRBV5-1 and TRBJ1-1; 7 bases align to TRBD1. Coverage ceases 3 residues before the CDR3 finishes, and the germline J gene fills in the end. This CDR3 region has 14 residues. Germline V CDR1 and CDR2: SGHRS, YFSETQ. V was pared by 7 bases and J by 1 base, with 7 bases of the junction left unmatched.

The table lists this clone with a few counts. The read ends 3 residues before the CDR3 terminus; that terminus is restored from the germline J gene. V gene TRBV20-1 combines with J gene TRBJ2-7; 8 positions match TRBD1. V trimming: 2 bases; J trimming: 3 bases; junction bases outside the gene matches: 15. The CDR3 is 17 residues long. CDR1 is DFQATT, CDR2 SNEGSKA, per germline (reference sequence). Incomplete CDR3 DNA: TGCAGTGCTAGATTACGTCCTTCAGGGGGCCCCCTCTACGAG. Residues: CSARLRPSGGPLYE. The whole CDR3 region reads CSARLRPSGGPLYEQYF.

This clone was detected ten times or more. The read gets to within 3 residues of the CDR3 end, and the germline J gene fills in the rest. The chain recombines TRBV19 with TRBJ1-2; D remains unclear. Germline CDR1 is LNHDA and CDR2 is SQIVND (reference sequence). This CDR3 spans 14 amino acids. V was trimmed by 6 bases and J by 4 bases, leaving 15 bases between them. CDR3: CASSPSGQSYGYTF. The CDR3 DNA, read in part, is TGTGCCAGTAGCCCATCTGGGCAGTCCTATGGC.

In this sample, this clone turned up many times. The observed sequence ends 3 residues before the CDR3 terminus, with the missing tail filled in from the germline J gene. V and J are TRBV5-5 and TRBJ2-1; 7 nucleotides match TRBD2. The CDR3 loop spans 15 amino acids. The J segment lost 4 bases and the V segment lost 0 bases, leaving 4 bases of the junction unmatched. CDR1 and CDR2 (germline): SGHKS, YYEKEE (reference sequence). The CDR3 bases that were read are TGTGCCAGCAGCTTGGAGGGGACTACATACAATGAG. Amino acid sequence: CASSLEGTTYNE. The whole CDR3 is CASSLEGTTYNEQFF.

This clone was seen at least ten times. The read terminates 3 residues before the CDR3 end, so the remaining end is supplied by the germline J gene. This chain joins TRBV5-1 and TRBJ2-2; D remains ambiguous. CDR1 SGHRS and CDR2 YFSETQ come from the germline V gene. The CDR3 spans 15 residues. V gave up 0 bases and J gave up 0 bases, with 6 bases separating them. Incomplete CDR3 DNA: TGCGCCAGCAGCTTGGTATACTCGAACACCGGGGAG. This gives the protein CASSLVYSNTGE. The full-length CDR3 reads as CASSLVYSNTGELFF. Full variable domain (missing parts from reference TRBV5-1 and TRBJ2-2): KAGVTQTPRYLIKTRGQQVTLSCSPISGHRSVSWYQQTPGQGLQFLFEYFSETQRNKGNFPGRFSGRQFSNSRSEMNVSTLELGDSALYLCASSLVYSNTGELFFGEGSRLTVL.

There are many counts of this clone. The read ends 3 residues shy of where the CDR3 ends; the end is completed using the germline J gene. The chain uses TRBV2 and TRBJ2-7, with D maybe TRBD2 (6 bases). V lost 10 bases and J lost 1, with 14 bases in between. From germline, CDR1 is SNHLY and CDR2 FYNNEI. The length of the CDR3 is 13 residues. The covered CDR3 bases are TGTGCCAACTGGGGGGTCGAATCCTACGAG. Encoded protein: CANWGVESYE. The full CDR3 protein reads CANWGVESYEQYF.

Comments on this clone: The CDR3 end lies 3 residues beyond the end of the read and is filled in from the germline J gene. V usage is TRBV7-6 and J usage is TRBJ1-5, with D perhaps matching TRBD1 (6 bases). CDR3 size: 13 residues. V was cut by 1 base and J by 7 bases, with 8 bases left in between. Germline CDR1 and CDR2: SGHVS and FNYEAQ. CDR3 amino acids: CASSLEQGQPQHF. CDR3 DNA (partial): TGTGCCAGCAGCTTAGAACAGGGCCAGCCC. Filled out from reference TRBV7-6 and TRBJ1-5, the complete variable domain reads GAGVSQSPRYKVTKRGQDVALRCDPISGHVSLYWYRQALGQGPEFLTYFNYEAQQDKSGLPNDRFSAERPEGSISTLTIQRTEQRDSAMYRCASSLEQGQPQHFGDGTRLSIL.

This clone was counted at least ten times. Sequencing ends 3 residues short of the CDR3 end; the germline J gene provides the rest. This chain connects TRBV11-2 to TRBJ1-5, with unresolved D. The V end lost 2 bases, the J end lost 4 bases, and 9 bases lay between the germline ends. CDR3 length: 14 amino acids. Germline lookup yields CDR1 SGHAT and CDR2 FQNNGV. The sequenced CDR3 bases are TGTGCCAGCAGCTTAATAGGAGGGAATCAGCCC. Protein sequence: CASSLIGGNQP. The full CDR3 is CASSLIGGNQPQHF.

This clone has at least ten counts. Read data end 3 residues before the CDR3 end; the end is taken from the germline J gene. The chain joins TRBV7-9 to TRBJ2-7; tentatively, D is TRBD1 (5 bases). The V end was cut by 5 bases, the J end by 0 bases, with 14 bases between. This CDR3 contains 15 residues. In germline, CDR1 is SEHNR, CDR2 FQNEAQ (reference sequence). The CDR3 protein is CASSLRDFYSYEQYF. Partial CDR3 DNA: TGTGCCAGCAGCCTCAGGGATTTTTACTCCTACGAG. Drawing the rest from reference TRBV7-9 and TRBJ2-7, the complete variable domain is DTGVSQNPRHKITKRGQNVTFRCDPISEHNRLYWYRQTLGQGPEFLTYFQNEAQLEKSRLLSDRFSAERPKGSFSTLEIQRTEQGDSAMYLCASSLRDFYSYEQYFGPGTRLTVT.

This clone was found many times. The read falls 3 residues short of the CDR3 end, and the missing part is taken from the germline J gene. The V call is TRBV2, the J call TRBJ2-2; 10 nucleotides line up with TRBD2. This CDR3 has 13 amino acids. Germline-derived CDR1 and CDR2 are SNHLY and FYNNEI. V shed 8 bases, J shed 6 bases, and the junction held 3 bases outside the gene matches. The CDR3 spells CASQREGAGELFF. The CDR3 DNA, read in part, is TGTGCCAGCCAGCGGGAGGGCGCCGGGGAG.

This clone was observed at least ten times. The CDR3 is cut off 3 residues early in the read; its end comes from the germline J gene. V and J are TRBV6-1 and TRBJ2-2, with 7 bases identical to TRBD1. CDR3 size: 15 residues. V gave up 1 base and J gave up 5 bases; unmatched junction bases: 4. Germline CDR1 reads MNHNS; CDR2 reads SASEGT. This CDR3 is CASSEGQGITGELFF. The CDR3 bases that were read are TGTGCCAGCAGTGAAGGACAGGGTATTACCGGGGAG.

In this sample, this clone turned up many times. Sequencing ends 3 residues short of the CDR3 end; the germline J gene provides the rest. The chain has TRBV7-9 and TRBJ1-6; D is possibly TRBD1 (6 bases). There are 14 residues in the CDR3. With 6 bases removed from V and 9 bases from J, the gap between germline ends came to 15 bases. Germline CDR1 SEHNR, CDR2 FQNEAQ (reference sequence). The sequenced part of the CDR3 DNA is TGTGCCAGCAGTCCAAAGGGGGGGGTTTCACCC. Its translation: CASSPKGGVSP. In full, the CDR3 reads CASSPKGGVSPLHF.

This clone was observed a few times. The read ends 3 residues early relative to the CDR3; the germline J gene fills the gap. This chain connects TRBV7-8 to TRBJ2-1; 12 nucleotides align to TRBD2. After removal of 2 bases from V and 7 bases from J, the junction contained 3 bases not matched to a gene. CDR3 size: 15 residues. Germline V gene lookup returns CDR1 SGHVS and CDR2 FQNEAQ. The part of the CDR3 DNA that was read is TGTGCCAGCAGCTTACCCACTAGCGGGGGGAATGAG. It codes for CASSLPTSGGNE. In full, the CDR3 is CASSLPTSGGNEQFF.

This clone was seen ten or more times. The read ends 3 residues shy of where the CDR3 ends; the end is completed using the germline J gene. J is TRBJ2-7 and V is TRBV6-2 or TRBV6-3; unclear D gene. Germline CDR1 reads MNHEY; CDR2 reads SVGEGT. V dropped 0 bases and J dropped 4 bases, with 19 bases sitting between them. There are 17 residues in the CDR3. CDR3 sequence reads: CASSYSNEKRWPYEQYF. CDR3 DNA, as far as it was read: TGTGCCAGCAGTTACTCGAATGAGAAGAGGTGGCCTTACGAG.

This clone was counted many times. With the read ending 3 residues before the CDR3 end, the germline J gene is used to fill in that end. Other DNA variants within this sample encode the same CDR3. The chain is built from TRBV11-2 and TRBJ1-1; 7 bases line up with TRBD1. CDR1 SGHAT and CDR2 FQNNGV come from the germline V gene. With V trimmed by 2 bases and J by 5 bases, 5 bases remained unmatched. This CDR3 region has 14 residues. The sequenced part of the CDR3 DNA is TGTGCCAGCAGCTTACAGACAGGGAGGACTGAA. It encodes CASSLQTGRTE. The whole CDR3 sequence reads CASSLQTGRTEAFF.

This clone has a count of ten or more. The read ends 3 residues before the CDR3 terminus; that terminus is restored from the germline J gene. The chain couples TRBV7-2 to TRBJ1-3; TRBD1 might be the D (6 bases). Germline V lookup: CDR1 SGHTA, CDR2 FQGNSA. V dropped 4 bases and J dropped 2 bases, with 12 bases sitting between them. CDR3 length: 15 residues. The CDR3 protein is CASSSQQGPGNTIYF. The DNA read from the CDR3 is TGTGCCAGCAGCTCGCAACAGGGCCCTGGAAACACC.

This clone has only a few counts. The DNA read from the CDR3 is TGTGCCAGCAGCTTAGATTCGGGACTATCCTACGAG. It specifies CASSLDSGLSYE. In full, the CDR3 reads CASSLDSGLSYEQYF. V and J are TRBV11-2 and TRBJ2-7; 7 positions agree with TRBD2. From the germline J gene comes the end of the CDR3, since the read stops 3 residues before it. CDR3 length equals 15 residues. V lost 0 bases, J lost 1 base, and 3 bases stayed unmatched. CDR1 and CDR2 from the germline V gene are SGHAT and FQNNGV.

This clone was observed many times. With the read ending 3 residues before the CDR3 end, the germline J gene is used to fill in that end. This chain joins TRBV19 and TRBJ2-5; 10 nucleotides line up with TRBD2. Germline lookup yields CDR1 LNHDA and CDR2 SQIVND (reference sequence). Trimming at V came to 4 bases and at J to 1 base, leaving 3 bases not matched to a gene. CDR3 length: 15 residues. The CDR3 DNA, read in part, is TGTGCCAGTAGTAACGGACTAGCGGCCCAAGAGACC. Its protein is CASSNGLAAQET. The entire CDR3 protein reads CASSNGLAAQETQYF.

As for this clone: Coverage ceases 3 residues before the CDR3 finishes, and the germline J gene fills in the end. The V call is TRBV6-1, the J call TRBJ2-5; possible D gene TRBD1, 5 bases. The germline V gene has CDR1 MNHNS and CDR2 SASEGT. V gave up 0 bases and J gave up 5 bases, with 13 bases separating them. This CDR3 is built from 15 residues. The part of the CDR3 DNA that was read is TGTGCCAGCAGTGAAGCGCGGCAGGGTGGGGAGACC. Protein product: CASSEARQGGET. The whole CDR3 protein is CASSEARQGGETQYF.

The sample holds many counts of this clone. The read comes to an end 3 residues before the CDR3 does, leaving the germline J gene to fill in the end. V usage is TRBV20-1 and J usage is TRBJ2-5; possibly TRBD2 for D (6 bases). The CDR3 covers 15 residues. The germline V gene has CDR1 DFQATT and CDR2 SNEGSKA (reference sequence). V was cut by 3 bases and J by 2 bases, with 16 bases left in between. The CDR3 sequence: CSARRFSGVQETQYF. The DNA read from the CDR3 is TGCAGTGCTAGGCGATTTAGCGGAGTACAAGAGACC.

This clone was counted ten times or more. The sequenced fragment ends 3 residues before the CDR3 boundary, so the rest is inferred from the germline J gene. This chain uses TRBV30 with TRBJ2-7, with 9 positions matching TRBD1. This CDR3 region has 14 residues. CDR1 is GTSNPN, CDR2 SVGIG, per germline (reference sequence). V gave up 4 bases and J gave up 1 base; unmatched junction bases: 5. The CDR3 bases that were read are TGTGCCTGGACCAAAGGACAGGGGTCCTACGAG. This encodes CAWTKGQGSYE. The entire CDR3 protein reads CAWTKGQGSYEQYF.

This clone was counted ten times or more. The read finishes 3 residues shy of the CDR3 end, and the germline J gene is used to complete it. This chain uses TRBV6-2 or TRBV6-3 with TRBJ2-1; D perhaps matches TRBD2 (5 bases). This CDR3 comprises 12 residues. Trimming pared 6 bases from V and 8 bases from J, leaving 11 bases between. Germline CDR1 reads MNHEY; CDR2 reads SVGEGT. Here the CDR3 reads CASSGYGDEQFF. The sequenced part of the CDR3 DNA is TGTGCCAGCAGCGGGTACGGGGATGAG.

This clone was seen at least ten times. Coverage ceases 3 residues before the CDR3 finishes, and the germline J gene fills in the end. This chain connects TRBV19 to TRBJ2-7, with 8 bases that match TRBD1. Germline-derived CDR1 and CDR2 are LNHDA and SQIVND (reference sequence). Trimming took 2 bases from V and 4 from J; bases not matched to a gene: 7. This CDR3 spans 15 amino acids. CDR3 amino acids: CASSISRGQSYEQYF. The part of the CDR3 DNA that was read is TGTGCCAGTAGTATATCCAGGGGGCAGTCTTACGAG. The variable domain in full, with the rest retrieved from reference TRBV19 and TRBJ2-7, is DGGITQSPKYLFRKEGQNVTLSCEQNLNHDAMYWYRQDPGQGLRLIYYSQIVNDFQKGDIAEGYSVSREKKESFPLTVTSAQKNPTAFYLCASSISRGQSYEQYFGPGTRLTVT.